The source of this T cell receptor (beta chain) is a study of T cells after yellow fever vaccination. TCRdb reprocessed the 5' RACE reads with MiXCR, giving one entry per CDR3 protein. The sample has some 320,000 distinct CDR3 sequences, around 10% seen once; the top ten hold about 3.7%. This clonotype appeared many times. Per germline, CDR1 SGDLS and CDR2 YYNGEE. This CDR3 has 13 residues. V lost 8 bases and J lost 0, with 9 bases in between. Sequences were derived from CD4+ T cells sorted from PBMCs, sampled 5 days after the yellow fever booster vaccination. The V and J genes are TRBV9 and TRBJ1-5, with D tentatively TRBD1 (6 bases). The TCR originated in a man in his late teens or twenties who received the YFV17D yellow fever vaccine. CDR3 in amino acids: CARGARSNQPQHF. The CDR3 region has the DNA TGTGCCAGGGGGGCACGTAGCAATCAGCCCCAGCATTTT.